Each of the 10 T cell receptor beta chains below was sequenced from the same sample in a study of T cells in Graves' hyperthyroidism and ophthalmopathy. Template material for amplifying TCR beta CDR3 regions consisted of RNA transcripts. TCR CDR3 underwent first-round RT-PCR with the HTBI primer set. MiXCR was run by TCRdb on the multiplex PCR reads, yielding one entry per CDR3 protein. Seen here are about 480,000 distinct CDR3 sequences, around 15% observed once, and the top ten hold about 17%. The sample comprised blood. Every receptor here comes from a young woman with Graves' hyperthyroidism.

This clonotype appeared a few times. This chain links TRBV6-5 with TRBJ1-1; D gene ambiguous. The ends were cut back, 4 bases at V and 5 bases at J, with 11 bases in the middle. Germline CDR1 MNHEY, CDR2 SVGAGI. CDR3 length: 13 amino acids. DNA of the CDR3: TGTGCCAGCAGTTCGGGTTGGAGGACTGAAGCTTTCTTT. It yields the protein CASSSGWRTEAFF.

This clonotype has at least ten counts. The chain joins TRBV3-1 to TRBJ2-3; D is perhaps TRBD1 or TRBD2 (5 bases each). Germline V gives CDR1 LGHDT, CDR2 YNNKEL (reference sequence). CDR3 length: 14 residues. Between the trimmed V and J ends, which lost 7 bases and 2 bases, there was a span of 13 bases. The CDR3 coding sequence is TGTGCCAGCAACACCGGGGCGTTCACAGATACGCAGTATTTT. Protein sequence: CASNTGAFTDTQYF.

For this clonotype: A read error is possible here, since a much larger clone lies one base away. CDR3 region: CASSPSAGPRNKQYF. DNA of the CDR3: TGTGCCAGCAGCCCGTCCGCGGGGCCTCGGAACAAGCAGTACTTC. The rearrangement uses TRBV3-1 and TRBJ2-7; tentatively, D is TRBD2 (6 bases). The CDR3 has 15 residues. Trimming removed 4 bases at V and 8 bases at J, with 21 bases between. The germline V gene encodes CDR1 LGHDT and CDR2 YNNKEL (reference sequence).

This clonotype was counted many times. The CDR3 sequence: CASSLAEGTDTQYF. CDR3 in DNA: TGTGCCAGCAGTTTAGCGGAGGGTACAGATACGCAGTATTTT. The V and J genes are TRBV12-3 or TRBV12-4 and TRBJ2-3; weak D call: TRBD2 (6 bases). This CDR3 has 14 residues. The V gene lost 0 bases and the J gene lost 3 bases, with 7 bases spanning the gap.

V gene TRBV4-2 combines with J gene TRBJ1-4; 7 nucleotides align to TRBD1. The CDR3 runs to 16 residues. Germline V gives CDR1 LGHNA, CDR2 YNFKEQ. With 1 base clipped from V and 5 bases from J, the junction kept 7 bases outside the gene matches. The chain's CDR3 is CASSQGGGRGNEKLFF. The CDR3 DNA reads as TGTGCCAGCAGCCAAGGAGGCGGCAGGGGGAATGAAAAACTGTTTTTT.

V and J are TRBV5-1 and TRBJ2-1; possibly TRBD1 or TRBD2 for D (6 bases each). The germline gives CDR1 SGHRS, CDR2 YFSETQ. V gave up 3 bases and J gave up 9 bases, with 19 bases separating them. This CDR3 is 15 amino acids long. The CDR3 spells CASSWRAGALTEQFF. In DNA form, the CDR3 reads TGCGCCAGCAGCTGGAGGGCAGGGGCCCTCACTGAGCAGTTCTTC.

Regarding this clonotype: Since a much larger clone is just one base distant, this may be a read error. The chain employs TRBV4-1 and TRBJ2-7; D is possibly TRBD1 (5 bases). Per the germline V gene, CDR1 is MGHRA and CDR2 is YSYEKL. The CDR3 sequence is 15 residues long. The CDR3 DNA reads TGCGCCGGCAGCCAAGAGCCCAGGGTGGACTACGAGCAGTACTTC. It specifies CAGSQEPRVDYEQYF.

This clonotype occurred many times. This chain uses TRBV2 with TRBJ1-2; 8 bases line up with TRBD1. J gave up 9 bases and V 3 bases, and 9 bases lay outside the gene matches. This CDR3 comprises 14 residues. From germline, CDR1 is SNHLY and CDR2 FYNNEI. The CDR3 DNA follows: TGTGCCAGCAGTGAGGACGGGACAGGTTTCCGCTACACCTTC. This codes for CASSEDGTGFRYTF.

This clonotype was seen a few times. The chain carries TRBV6-5 and TRBJ2-4; D is perhaps TRBD1 (5 bases). CDR1 is MNHEY and CDR2 is SVGAGI in the germline V gene. V lost 2 bases, J lost 4 bases, and 15 bases lay in between. The length of the CDR3 is 16 residues. CDR3 residues: CASSYRRWQGKNIQYF. DNA of the CDR3: TGTGCCAGCAGTTACAGGCGTTGGCAGGGTAAAAACATTCAGTACTTC.

This clonotype showed up many times. This rearrangement joins TRBV30 to TRBJ1-1, with D possibly matching TRBD1 (6 bases). Germline V gene lookup returns CDR1 GTSNPN and CDR2 SVGIG (reference sequence). This CDR3 is built from 17 residues. Between the trimmed V and J ends, which lost 4 bases and 4 bases, there was a span of 25 bases. The CDR3 region has the DNA TGTGCCTGGAACGGGTGGGGAGAACAGGGCTTTCGCACTGAAGCTTTCTTT. Its translation is CAWNGWGEQGFRTEAFF.